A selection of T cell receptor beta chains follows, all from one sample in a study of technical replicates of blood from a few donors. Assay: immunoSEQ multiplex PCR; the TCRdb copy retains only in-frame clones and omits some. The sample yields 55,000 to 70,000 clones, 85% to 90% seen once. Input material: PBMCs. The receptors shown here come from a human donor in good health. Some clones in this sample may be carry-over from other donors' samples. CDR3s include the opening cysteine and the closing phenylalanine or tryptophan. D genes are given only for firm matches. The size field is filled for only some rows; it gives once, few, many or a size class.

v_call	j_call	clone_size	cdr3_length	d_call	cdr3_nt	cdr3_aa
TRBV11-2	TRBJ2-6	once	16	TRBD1	TGTGCCAGCAGCCCCGACAGGGCCCCTGGGGCCAACGTCCTGACTTTC	CASSPDRAPGANVLTF
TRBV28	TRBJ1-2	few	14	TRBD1	TGTGCCAGCAGGAGCCAGGGGGCTCACTATGGCTACACCTTC	CASRSQGAHYGYTF
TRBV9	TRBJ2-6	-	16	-	TGTGCCAGCAGCGTAGGGGAGCTCTCTGGGGCCAACGTCCTGACTTTC	CASSVGELSGANVLTF
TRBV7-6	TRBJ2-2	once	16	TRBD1	TGTGCCAGCAGCTTAGGGGGACAGGGGGCGACCGGGGAGCTGTTTTTT	CASSLGGQGATGELFF
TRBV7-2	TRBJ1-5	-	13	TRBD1	TGTGCCAGCAGCTGGACAGGAAAGTGGCCCCAGCATTTT	CASSWTGKWPQHF
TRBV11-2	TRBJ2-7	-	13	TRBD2	TGTGCCAGCAGCTTAGGACTAGCTGGGGAGCAGTACTTC	CASSLGLAGEQYF
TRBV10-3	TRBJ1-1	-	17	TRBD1	TGTGCCATCAGTGAGTCGTTGACAGGGGGCATGAGCACTGAAGCTTTCTTT	CAISESLTGGMSTEAFF
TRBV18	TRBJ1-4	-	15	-	TGTGCCAGCTCACCTCAGAGGGCAACTAATGAAAAACTGTTTTTT	CASSPQRATNEKLFF
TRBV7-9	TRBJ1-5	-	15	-	TGTGCCAGCAGCGAGGGACACCTTAGCAATCAGCCCCAGCATTTT	CASSEGHLSNQPQHF
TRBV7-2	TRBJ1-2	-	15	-	TGTGCCAGCAGTCTGGGTGGGGGCGATGGATATGGCTACACCTTC	CASSLGGGDGYGYTF
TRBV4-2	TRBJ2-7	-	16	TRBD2	TGTGCCAGCAGCCAGGAGGGACTAGCGGGTTCCTACGAGCAGTACTTC	CASSQEGLAGSYEQYF
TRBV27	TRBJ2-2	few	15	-	TGTGCCAGCATCCGGAGGCCAGGGGATACCGGGGAGCTGTTTTTT	CASIRRPGDTGELFF
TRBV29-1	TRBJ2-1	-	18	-	TGCAGCGTGAACGGACTACAGAAGGTCCATCTCTCTAGGAATGAGCAGTTCTTC	CSVNGLQKVHLSRNEQFF
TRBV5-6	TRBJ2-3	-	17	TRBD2	TGTGCCAGCAGCTTACGCACTAGCGTAACCGGCACAGATACGCAGTATTTT	CASSLRTSVTGTDTQYF
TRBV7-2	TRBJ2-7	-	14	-	TGTGCCAGCAGCAATCGGGACTCCGGCTACGAGCAGTACTTC	CASSNRDSGYEQYF
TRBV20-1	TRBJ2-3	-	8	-	TGCAGCCTAGATACGCAGTATTTT	CSLDTQYF
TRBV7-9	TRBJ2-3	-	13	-	TGTGCCAGCAGCTTAGTGGGGCCAGATACGCAGTATTTT	CASSLVGPDTQYF
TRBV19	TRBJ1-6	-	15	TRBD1	TGTGCCAGTAGTATAGGAGGGACAGTTAATTCACCCCTCCACTTT	CASSIGGTVNSPLHF
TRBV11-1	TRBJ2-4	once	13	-	TGTGCCAGCAGCTCTAGACAGGGAGGCATTCAGTACTTC	CASSSRQGGIQYF